This T cell receptor beta chain was sequenced in a study of T cells in localized non-small cell lung cancer. Study outcomes and limitations: Longer overall survival was associated with a higher density of T cells in the blood. Measurement of T cell clonality placed uninvolved adjacent lung highest, above the level in tumor. For the top 100 tumor clones, a median around 55 also appeared in adjacent lung.

The method was immunoSEQ multiplex PCR; TCRdb's version includes in-frame clones alone and lacks a portion of them. The repertoire holds 35,000 to 45,000 clones, 86% seen once, with roughly 7.7% in the top ten. With respect to this clone: Its antigen is unidentified.

Here the sequenced sample was peripheral blood, taken before any cancer treatment. The source of this sequence is a woman between 18 and 49 years old with stage III lung adenocarcinoma.

The CDR3 sequence is CASSIPQGPYSNQPQHF. The CDR3 region has the DNA TGTGCCAGTAGTATCCCACAGGGGCCTTATAGCAATCAGCCCCAGCATTTT. The chain recombines TRBV19 with TRBJ1-5; TRBD1 matches 7 bases. From germline, CDR1 is LNHDA and CDR2 SQIVND (reference sequence). With 3 bases clipped from V and 0 bases from J, the junction kept 8 bases outside the gene matches. CDR3 length equals 17 residues.